A selection of T cell receptor beta chains follows, all from one sample in a study of blood T cell repertoires in COVID-19. The table came from immunoSEQ multiplex PCR; TCRdb's copy has only in-frame clones and leaves some out. Of about 200,000 clones listed, over 75% were seen once; the top ten hold 7.4%. The sequenced sample consisted of PBMCs or T cells enriched from blood (not recorded which). The receptors shown here come from a woman aged 40 to 55 with acute COVID-19. Both conserved end residues are part of each CDR3. Fields, in order: clone size, V gene, J gene, D gene, CDR3 DNA, CDR3 protein. D genes are given only for firm matches. The size of a clone is reported for some rows only, either as once, few or many, or as a class for expanded clones.

>NA|TRBV18|TRBJ1-5|TRBD1
TGTGCCAGCTCACCTGAGACCGGGACAGATAATCAGCCCCAGCATTTT
CASSPETGTDNQPQHF
>few|TRBV28|TRBJ1-5|NA
TGTGCCAGCAGTTCAATCAGGGTCCGTCAGCCCCAGCATTTT
CASSSIRVRQPQHF
>NA|TRBV28|TRBJ1-1|NA
TGTGCCAGCAGGCTACCGAACACTGAAGCTTTCTTT
CASRLPNTEAFF
>NA|TRBV11-3|TRBJ2-7|TRBD1
TGTGCCAGCAGCAGAGGACAGGGTGCTGTTTCCTACGAGCAGTACTTC
CASSRGQGAVSYEQYF
>NA|TRBV6-6|TRBJ2-3|TRBD2
TGTGCCAGCAGTCGTGGACTAGCGGGGGGCGTGACTAGCACAGATACGCAGTATTTT
CASSRGLAGGVTSTDTQYF
>NA|TRBV2|TRBJ1-1|TRBD1
TGTGCCAGCAGTGAAAAGGCCGGACAGGGGAACACTGAAGCTTTCTTT
CASSEKAGQGNTEAFF
>NA|TRBV27|TRBJ2-3|NA
TGTGCCAGCAGTTTATCGATTTCATTAATAGGCACAGATACGCAGTATTTT
CASSLSISLIGTDTQYF
>NA|TRBV29-1|TRBJ2-2|NA
TGCAGCGTTGTAAGGGGCCCCGGGGAGCTGTTTTTT
CSVVRGPGELFF
>NA|TRBV18|TRBJ1-4|NA
TGTGCCAGCTCACCGGCCGGCACTCAGGGCTGGGAAAAACTGTTTTTT
CASSPAGTQGWEKLFF
>NA|TRBV14|TRBJ2-5|NA
TGTGCCAGCAGCCAAATAAGAGGACAGCAAGAGACCCAGTACTTC
CASSQIRGQQETQYF
>few|TRBV7-9|TRBJ2-1|TRBD1
TGTGCCAGCAGCTTGGTCACAGGGGGCGGTGTAAATGAGCAGTTCTTC
CASSLVTGGGVNEQFF
>NA|TRBV4-2|TRBJ2-7|TRBD2
TGTGCCAGCAGCCAGATTAGCGGGGGGGCCGACTACGAGCAGTACTTC
CASSQISGGADYEQYF
>NA|TRBV19|TRBJ1-5|NA
TGTGCCAGTGGGCAGTGGGGCAATCAGCCCCAGCATTTT
CASGQWGNQPQHF
>NA|TRBV27|TRBJ2-1|TRBD2
TGTGCCAGCACCAAGCGGGGGAACTACAATGAGCAGTTCTTC
CASTKRGNYNEQFF
>NA|TRBV7-2|TRBJ2-7|TRBD1
TGTGCCAGCAGCCACCGGGACAGGGGGTACGAGCAGTACTTC
CASSHRDRGYEQYF
>NA|TRBV5-4|TRBJ2-2|TRBD1
TGTGCCAGCAATTCAAAGAAGACAGGGGGGAACACCGGGGAGCTGTTTTTT
CASNSKKTGGNTGELFF
>NA|TRBV29-1|TRBJ2-7|TRBD2
TGCAGCGTTGATTCAAGCGGGGGAAGCTCCTACGAGCAGTACTTC
CSVDSSGGSSYEQYF
>NA|TRBV4-1|TRBJ1-6|NA
TGCGCCAGCAGCCAGGGACTGGCAGATAATTCACCCCTCCACTTT
CASSQGLADNSPLHF
>NA|TRBV11-2|TRBJ2-7|TRBD1
TGTGCCAGCAGCCAACAGGGGAAGTCCTACGAGCAGTACTTC
CASSQQGKSYEQYF
>once|TRBV19|TRBJ1-1|TRBD1
TGTGCCAGTAGTAGGGCAGGGGGCGTTGGAAGTACTGAAGCTTTCTTT
CASSRAGGVGSTEAFF
>NA|TRBV11-3|TRBJ2-2|TRBD1
TGTGCCAGCAGCTTAGGATGGACAGGCCGGGAGCTGTTTTTT
CASSLGWTGRELFF
>NA|TRBV11-3|TRBJ2-2|NA
TGTGCCAGCAGCTTAGTCGCGGCGAACACCGGGGAGCTGTTTTTT
CASSLVAANTGELFF
>few|TRBV19|TRBJ1-1|TRBD1
TGTGCCAGTAGTCCCGGACAGGGGATGAACACTGAAGCTTTCTTT
CASSPGQGMNTEAFF
>NA|TRBV18|TRBJ1-1|NA
TGTGCCAGCTCACCACAGGGAGAGGCTGAAGCTTTCTTT
CASSPQGEAEAFF
>few|TRBV27|TRBJ1-1|NA
TGTGCCAGCAGTTTCTTGGGGACCCCGGCGGGAACTGAAGCTTTCTTT
CASSFLGTPAGTEAFF
>NA|TRBV7-9|TRBJ1-4|NA
TGTGCCAGCAGCTTAGCGCTCCAGGGGCGAGCGACTAATGAAAAACTGTTTTTT
CASSLALQGRATNEKLFF
>NA|TRBV7-9|TRBJ1-4|NA
TGTGCCAGCAGCGGGGCAGGGACTATAGGTGAAAAACTGTTTTTT
CASSGAGTIGEKLFF
>NA|TRBV21-1|TRBJ1-5|NA
TGTGCCAGCACCAAGAAGACAGGGACGGATAGCAATCAGCCCCAGCATTTT
CASTKKTGTDSNQPQHF
>NA|TRBV7-6|TRBJ2-2|NA
TGTGCCAGCAGCTTAGTCATGAGGGGGGAGCTGTTTTTT
CASSLVMRGELFF
>few|TRBV7-3|TRBJ1-2|NA
TGTGCCAGCAGCGACGGGACTTATGGCTACACCTTC
CASSDGTYGYTF
>NA|TRBV28|TRBJ1-5|NA
TGTGCCAGCAGCCCTCCCGGGGAGCCCCAGCATTTT
CASSPPGEPQHF
>NA|TRBV6-1|TRBJ2-3|NA
TGTGCCAGCAGTGAAGTGGGGGAGGTGGATACGCAGTATTTT
CASSEVGEVDTQYF
>NA|TRBV29-1|TRBJ2-3|TRBD2
TGCAGCGTTGAAGGCGGGGGGGCCCCAGATACGCAGTATTTT
CSVEGGGAPDTQYF
>NA|TRBV28|TRBJ2-2|NA
TGTGCCGCCATTAGCAGGGGACCGAACACCGGGGAGCTGTTTTTT
CAAISRGPNTGELFF
>NA|TRBV7-8|TRBJ1-4|NA
TGTGCCAGCAGCCCCCGAACCCCCACGGGTGAAAAACTGTTTTTT
CASSPRTPTGEKLFF
>NA|TRBV2|TRBJ2-7|TRBD2
TGTGCCAGCAGTGAAGTACGGGGGGTCTACGAGCAGTACTTC
CASSEVRGVYEQYF
>NA|TRBV7-2|TRBJ2-7|TRBD2
TGTGCCAGCAGCTCGGGACTAGCGGGGTTTGAGCAGTACTTC
CASSSGLAGFEQYF
>NA|TRBV2|TRBJ1-3|TRBD1
TGTGCCAGCAAGGGCAGGGGGTTAATATTAAGCTCTGGAAACACCATATATTTT
CASKGRGLILSSGNTIYF
>NA|TRBV11-2|TRBJ1-6|NA
TGTGCCAGCAGCACGAGAGTGGATAATTCACCCCTCCACTTT
CASSTRVDNSPLHF
>NA|TRBV27|TRBJ2-2|NA
TGTGCCAGCAGTCATAACACCGGGGAGCTGTTTTTT
CASSHNTGELFF
>NA|TRBV19|TRBJ2-1|NA
TGTGCCAGTAGTCTGGGACATTCGGGCGATGAGCAGTTCTTC
CASSLGHSGDEQFF
>NA|TRBV5-1|TRBJ1-5|NA
TGCGCCAGCAGCTTAGGCGGGAGCAATCAGCCCCAGCATTTT
CASSLGGSNQPQHF
>NA|TRBV30|TRBJ1-6|NA
TGTGCCTGGAGTCCCCGCAGGGTGTTAGATTCACCCCTCCACTTT
CAWSPRRVLDSPLHF
>NA|TRBV5-4|TRBJ2-3|TRBD2
TGTGCCAGCAGCTTGGCTAGCGGGGGACTCACAGATACGCAGTATTTT
CASSLASGGLTDTQYF
>NA|TRBV6-2/TRBV6-3|TRBJ2-7|NA
TGTGCCAGCAGCCCCGGGACAACCTACGAGCAGTACTTC
CASSPGTTYEQYF
>NA|TRBV5-1|TRBJ1-1|TRBD1
TGCGCCAGCAGCGTACAGGGGGCGCCGAACACTGAAGCTTTCTTT
CASSVQGAPNTEAFF
>NA|TRBV30|TRBJ1-2|NA
TGTGCCTGGACCTTCCGCGAGATGGATGGCTACACCTTC
CAWTFREMDGYTF
>NA|TRBV6-6|TRBJ2-7|TRBD2
TGTGCCAGCAGTCCCGCCGGGGGTAGCGGGGGTTTCCCTTCCTACGAGCAGTACTTC
CASSPAGGSGGFPSYEQYF
>NA|TRBV7-2|TRBJ1-1|TRBD1
TGTGCCAGCAGCGCCCGACAGGGGAGGGACACTGAAGCTTTCTTT
CASSARQGRDTEAFF
>few|TRBV29-1|TRBJ2-5|TRBD2
TGCAGCGTTGAACTAGCGGGAGTGGAGACCCAGTACTTC
CSVELAGVETQYF